This T cell receptor (beta chain) was profiled in a study of cytomegalovirus exposure and HLA in healthy donors. For the study at large: Both the approximately 120 validation repertoires and the roughly 700 first-cohort repertoires used the same platform, as reported by a later analysis. Study-level results: Most TCR sequences were seen very rarely across donors, but some public TCRs occurred in many. The study listed approximately 170 cytomegalovirus-associated TCR beta chains.

The V end lost 4 bases, the J end lost 3 bases, and 9 bases lay between the germline ends. Germline lookup yields CDR1 SGHDT and CDR2 YYEEEE. The CDR3 totals 13 residues. In the case of this clone: Its matching antigen is unknown.

The method was immunoSEQ multiplex PCR; TCRdb's version includes in-frame clones alone and lacks a portion of them. The table records over 150,000 clones, 86% of them present only once. Sequencing used PBMCs. The TCR comes from a human donor in good health. This chain uses TRBV5-6 with TRBJ2-3, with D unclear. The CDR3 coding sequence is TGTGCCAGCAGCCCGTGGCGGACAGATACGCAGTATTTT. It specifies CASSPWRTDTQYF.